This T cell receptor beta chain was found in a study of identical twins. After template switching added a universal primer site, the resulting cDNA carried unique molecular identifiers. In TCRdb, the 5' RACE reads were re-called with MiXCR into one record per CDR3 protein. The sample has 750,000 to 950,000 distinct CDR3 sequences, 12% seen once. This clonotype was seen only a few times. Its antigen is currently unknown. Per the germline V gene, CDR1 is LGHNA and CDR2 is YNFKEQ. Deletions cut 2 bases from V and 5 bases from J, with 17 bases between. The CDR3 covers 16 residues. Study observations and caveats: Cord blood beta clonotypes that were abundant carried fewer insertions, and memory repertoires showed no such trend. For out-of-frame beta sequences, excess twin sharing was weaker. Those out-of-frame alpha sequences shared by twins showed an excess of low generation probability.

These same records also appear under a second study, on yellow fever vaccine responses in identical twins.

Material for sequencing was PBMCs. This clonotype was obtained from a woman between 18 and 29 years old in good health. The rearrangement joins TRBV4-2 to TRBJ2-3; maybe TRBD2 (6 bases). The CDR3 protein is CASSQRIGVGGDTQYF. The CDR3, as DNA: TGTGCCAGCAGCCAACGCATAGGCGTGGGGGGAGATACGCAGTATTTT.